A selection of T cell receptor beta chains follows, all from one sample in a study of T cell responses to AZD1222 COVID-19 vaccine. The assay was immunoSEQ multiplex PCR, and TCRdb's table has in-frame clones only and misses some. Among about 110,000 clones listed, over 85% were seen once. The sample consisted of peripheral blood, taken 28 days after the second AZD1222 dose. The source is an adult who received the AZD1222 COVID-19 vaccine. Each CDR3 is given with its conserved first and last residue. D genes are given only for firm matches. Where a row states a size, it is once, few, many or the class of an expanded clone; other rows omit it.

J: TRBJ2-7
size: .
D: TRBD1
V: TRBV7-9
CDR3: CASSPWTGGTYEQYF
DNA: TGTGCCAGCAGCCCATGGACAGGGGGTACCTACGAGCAGTACTTC

J: TRBJ1-1
size: .
D: .
V: TRBV5-1
CDR3: CASRSRGVAEAFF
DNA: TGCGCCAGCAGATCCAGGGGAGTCGCTGAAGCTTTCTTT

J: TRBJ1-6
size: .
D: .
V: TRBV14
CDR3: CASSHYRRSSYNSPLHF
DNA: TGTGCCAGCAGCCATTACAGGAGGAGCTCCTATAATTCACCCCTCCACTTT

J: TRBJ1-5
size: .
D: .
V: TRBV6-5
CDR3: CASGKGGRDNQPQHF
DNA: TGTGCCAGCGGCAAGGGAGGAAGGGACAATCAGCCCCAGCATTTT

J: TRBJ1-4
size: once
D: .
V: TRBV18
CDR3: CASSLGTEPNEKLFF
DNA: TGTGCCAGCTCACTGGGGACCGAGCCTAATGAAAAACTGTTTTTT

J: TRBJ1-5
size: .
D: TRBD1
V: TRBV2
CDR3: CASSGDRGGNQPQHF
DNA: TGTGCCAGCAGTGGGGACAGGGGCGGGAATCAGCCCCAGCATTTT

J: TRBJ1-5
size: .
D: .
V: TRBV30
CDR3: CAWSVRPNQPQHF
DNA: TGTGCCTGGAGTGTACGGCCTAATCAGCCCCAGCATTTT

J: TRBJ2-3
size: .
D: .
V: TRBV27
CDR3: CASTPGRGSTDTQYF
DNA: TGTGCCAGCACCCCGGGACGGGGTAGCACAGATACGCAGTATTTT

J: TRBJ1-1
size: .
D: .
V: TRBV5-1
CDR3: CASSLGAVQNTEAFF
DNA: TGCGCCAGCAGCTTGGGCGCAGTCCAGAACACTGAAGCTTTCTTT

J: TRBJ2-1
size: once
D: .
V: TRBV7-6
CDR3: CASSLGWRHGSGNEQFF
DNA: TGTGCCAGCAGCTTAGGGTGGCGGCATGGGTCGGGGAATGAGCAGTTCTTC

J: TRBJ2-7
size: .
D: .
V: TRBV5-5
CDR3: CASSFQGMGEQYF
DNA: TGTGCCAGCAGCTTTCAGGGGATGGGAGAGCAGTACTTC

J: TRBJ1-1
size: .
D: .
V: TRBV2
CDR3: CAEARSMNTEAFF
DNA: TGTGCCGAAGCCCGGTCTATGAACACTGAAGCTTTCTTT

J: TRBJ2-2
size: .
D: .
V: TRBV9
CDR3: CASSQQNTGELFF
DNA: TGTGCCAGCAGCCAACAAAACACCGGGGAGCTGTTTTTT

J: TRBJ2-7
size: once
D: TRBD2
V: TRBV7-6
CDR3: CASSLRLAGAFENEQYF
DNA: TGTGCCAGCAGCCTGCGACTAGCGGGGGCCTTTGAGAACGAGCAGTACTTC

J: TRBJ2-7
size: .
D: .
V: TRBV3-1/TRBV3-2
CDR3: CASSQGTEDLAYEQYF
DNA: TGTGCCAGCAGCCAAGGGACAGAGGATCTTGCCTACGAGCAGTACTTC

J: TRBJ1-4
size: few
D: .
V: TRBV11-2
CDR3: CASSLGTANEKLFF
DNA: TGTGCCAGCAGCTTAGGAACAGCTAATGAAAAACTGTTTTTT

J: TRBJ2-5
size: .
D: .
V: TRBV24-1
CDR3: CATSDLGGGGARTQETQYF
DNA: TGTGCCACCAGTGATTTGGGGGGCGGGGGAGCCCGAACTCAAGAGACCCAGTACTTC

J: TRBJ2-2
size: .
D: TRBD1
V: TRBV28
CDR3: CASWDRYTGELFF
DNA: TGTGCCAGCTGGGACAGATACACCGGGGAGCTGTTTTTT

J: TRBJ2-1
size: .
D: .
V: TRBV28
CDR3: CASTSGDKDEQFF
DNA: TGTGCCAGCACCTCTGGGGACAAGGATGAGCAGTTCTTC

J: TRBJ1-6
size: .
D: .
V: TRBV27
CDR3: CASSFSLGARVVLRSPLHF
DNA: TGTGCCAGCAGTTTTAGTCTGGGTGCCAGGGTAGTTCTCCGTTCACCCCTCCACTTT

J: TRBJ1-1
size: .
D: .
V: TRBV7-2
CDR3: CASSLEAGPRTEAFF
DNA: TGTGCCAGCAGCTTAGAAGCAGGGCCACGGACTGAAGCTTTCTTT

J: TRBJ2-5
size: .
D: .
V: TRBV7-2
CDR3: CASSLNARGETQYF
DNA: TGTGCCAGCAGCTTAAACGCTAGGGGGGAGACCCAGTACTTC

J: TRBJ2-2
size: .
D: .
V: TRBV19
CDR3: CASSKEGRNTGELFF
DNA: TGTGCCAGTAGTAAGGAGGGAAGGAACACCGGGGAGCTGTTTTTT

J: TRBJ2-3
size: .
D: TRBD2
V: TRBV29-1
CDR3: CSVEGASGGPDTQYF
DNA: TGCAGCGTTGAAGGGGCTAGCGGGGGCCCAGATACGCAGTATTTT

J: TRBJ2-2
size: .
D: .
V: TRBV19
CDR3: CASSQVSNTGELFF
DNA: TGTGCCAGTAGTCAGGTCTCGAACACCGGGGAGCTGTTTTTT

J: TRBJ2-3
size: .
D: .
V: TRBV2
CDR3: CASSAFLADTQYF
DNA: TGTGCCAGCAGCGCTTTTTTGGCGGATACGCAGTATTTT

J: TRBJ1-4
size: .
D: .
V: TRBV4-2
CDR3: CASSQGFLTEKLFF
DNA: TGTGCCAGCAGCCAAGGATTCTTGACTGAAAAACTGTTTTTT

J: TRBJ1-3
size: .
D: .
V: TRBV30
CDR3: CAWSTGQGNTIYF
DNA: TGTGCCTGGAGTACCGGACAGGGAAACACCATATATTTT

J: TRBJ2-3
size: .
D: TRBD2
V: TRBV6-2/TRBV6-3
CDR3: CASSSLSGGLTDTQYF
DNA: TGTGCCAGCAGCTCCCTCAGCGGGGGGCTTACAGATACGCAGTATTTT

J: TRBJ2-7
size: .
D: .
V: TRBV28
CDR3: CASSFVAAYEQYF
DNA: TGTGCCAGCAGTTTTGTGGCAGCCTACGAGCAGTACTTC

J: TRBJ1-4
size: .
D: .
V: TRBV7-9
CDR3: CASSLVLDNMARNEKLFF
DNA: TGTGCCAGCAGCTTAGTGTTGGACAACATGGCCCGAAATGAAAAACTGTTTTTT

J: TRBJ2-1
size: .
D: .
V: TRBV4-3
CDR3: CASSQVHSNYNEQFF
DNA: TGCGCCAGCAGCCAAGTGCACTCAAACTACAATGAGCAGTTCTTC

J: TRBJ2-5
size: .
D: TRBD1
V: TRBV16
CDR3: CASSQSAGGETQYF
DNA: TGTGCCAGCAGCCAGTCAGCAGGGGGAGAGACCCAGTACTTC

J: TRBJ1-2
size: .
D: .
V: TRBV25-1
CDR3: CASSDSRGDYGYTF
DNA: TGTGCCAGCAGTGACAGTCGGGGGGACTATGGCTACACCTTC

J: TRBJ1-6
size: .
D: .
V: TRBV7-2
CDR3: CASSIRNSPLHF
DNA: TGTGCCAGCAGCATAAGGAATTCACCCCTCCACTTT

J: TRBJ2-7
size: .
D: .
V: TRBV4-2
CDR3: CASSLYGEGQDYEQYF
DNA: TGTGCCAGCAGCCTGTATGGTGAAGGGCAAGACTACGAGCAGTACTTC

J: TRBJ1-2
size: .
D: TRBD1
V: TRBV7-9
CDR3: CASSYGQVYGYTF
DNA: TGTGCCAGCAGCTACGGACAGGTCTATGGCTACACCTTC

J: TRBJ1-4
size: .
D: .
V: TRBV7-6
CDR3: CASSRLRPAQLFF
DNA: TGTGCCAGCAGCCGTTTACGCCCCGCACAACTGTTTTTT

J: TRBJ1-5
size: .
D: TRBD1
V: TRBV27
CDR3: CASRTGARNQPQHF
DNA: TGTGCCAGCAGGACAGGGGCACGGAATCAGCCCCAGCATTTT

J: TRBJ1-1
size: .
D: .
V: TRBV29-1
CDR3: CSVEEAFF
DNA: TGCAGCGTTGAAGAAGCTTTCTTT

J: TRBJ2-1
size: .
D: .
V: TRBV29-1
CDR3: CSVEDGTLNEQFF
DNA: TGCAGCGTTGAAGATGGGACGCTCAATGAGCAGTTCTTC

J: TRBJ2-7
size: once
D: .
V: TRBV4-3
CDR3: CASSQTWSYEQYF
DNA: TGCGCCAGCAGCCAGACGTGGTCCTACGAGCAGTACTTC